This T cell receptor (beta chain) derives from a study of blood T cell repertoires in COVID-19. Study context: Material from acute and convalescent COVID-19 was sourced from the United States, Italy and Spain.

Method: immunoSEQ multiplex PCR; TCRdb's copy keeps in-frame clones and lacks some. The sample has 50,000 to 70,000 clones; 79% are singletons. Sequenced input: peripheral blood. The sequence derives from a man aged 55 to 70 with acute or convalescent COVID-19.

CDR3 amino acids: CASSVWGDYNEQFF. The CDR3 bases are TGTGCCAGCAGCGTATGGGGCGACTACAATGAGCAGTTCTTC. The V gene is TRBV9, the J gene TRBJ2-1; D may be TRBD1 (5 bases). There are 14 residues in the CDR3. Germline V gene sequence: CDR1 SGDLS, CDR2 YYNGEE. Trimming cost V 1 base and J 3 bases, with 8 bases left between them.